This TCR beta chain is from a study of cytomegalovirus exposure and HLA in healthy donors (dated by TCRdb to about 2017). Background for the entire study: An earlier analysis of about 530 of the donors reported about 300 Gb of sequence data and some 110 million unique TCR beta sequences obtained from some 170 million T cells. An early release that covered about 600 HLA-typed donors contained around 300 gigabases of sequencing data and 65 million to 100 million unique TCR sequences. Among the 398 genotyped donors, approximately 77% belonged to the genetic ancestry cluster associated with self-reported Caucasian donors. The study aimed to test whether cataloging public T cell receptors could reveal signatures of past pathogen exposure. The study profiled the T cell repertoires of around 700 subjects by immunosequencing and related them to cytomegalovirus serostatus. A separate validation cohort of roughly 130 different subjects was used in addition to the 666-subject first cohort. To predict cytomegalovirus infection status, the study brought together high-throughput TCR immunosequencing, statistical association of individual TCRs with disease status, and machine learning. To study patterns of TCR occurrence, a later analysis re-analyzed previously published TCR beta repertoires from 700 or so donors and added high-resolution HLA genotyping. The later analysis used no new phenotypic data to find candidate immune exposures, relying instead on TCR beta sequences and their occurrence across donors. An earlier analysis of approximately 580 of the donors used high-throughput TCR beta sequencing to judge whether each TCR beta V gene segment behaved as functional or pseudogenic. Donor age, sex, ethnicity and CMV serostatus were compiled alongside the repertoire data. A later genetic analysis took genome-wide SNP genotypes for 398 of the 666 donors and used that subset as a discovery cohort. All discovery cohort repertoires had been generated on a single sequencing platform. Class I and class II HLA loci were covered by the typing at four-digit resolution. Typing coverage differed by locus: A, B, C, DRB1 and DQB1 were typed in roughly 620-640 donors, DQA1 in about 510, DPA1 in 600 to 610, and DPB1 in 450 to 490. Four to six DR-DQ haplotypes were handled as single units for association and clustering, since linkage in the cohort was strong. Across about 380 genotyped donors of the cohort, an average of roughly 230,000 unique TCR beta nucleotide sequences per donor were sequenced, and 15% to 20% of those sequences were non-productive. On the study overall, not on this receptor specifically: A group of highly shared sequence variants was considered likely to be a technical artifact of the sequencing pipeline. Because counts were too low, some 16 rarely observed V segments, including chromosome 9 orphons, were excluded from the earlier analysis of around 590 of the donors. Linkage disequilibrium might explain the correlated functional status among segregating V segments, but an unknown experimental factor could not be excluded. Because the 87-base-pair reads could not distinguish some IMGT-functional V segments, including TRBV6-2 and TRBV6-3, those segments were excluded. In a later analysis, HLA-associated TCR beta chains were found to be more clonally expanded and to have lower generation probabilities than equally common non-associated chains. A further reported finding was that TCR beta sequences accurately predicted the HLA-A and HLA-B alleles for most subjects in the first cohort. According to the authors, the approach could potentially be generalized to other disease states and immunological phenotypes. A later analysis reported that several top co-occurrence clusters appeared linked to parvovirus B19, influenza, CMV and Epstein-Barr virus. A later analysis found that TCR association rates varied across HLA loci, with DRB1 alleles showing the most associated TCRs and HLA-C alleles the fewest. Most TCR sequences were observed very rarely across donors, whereas some public TCRs were present in many individuals. Assigning TCR associations to individual alleles was difficult when HLA alleles, especially DR and DQ, strongly co-occurred. A later analysis found that most CMV-associated TCR beta chains appeared HLA-restricted, with HLA associations seemingly driven largely by CMV exposure. In vitro tests confirmed that a few of the cytomegalovirus-associated TCR beta chains recognize cytomegalovirus antigens. Immune exposure information for the cohort was limited to CMV serostatus. A later genetic analysis associated a missense DCLRE1C variant with V-gene and J-gene trimming of TCR beta chains, and an independent cohort replicated the association. A total of fewer than 200 TCR beta chains were listed by the study as associated with cytomegalovirus. Because HLA typing was missing for some donors at each locus, association tests included only the typed subset. The presence/absence analyses assumed that sequencing depth was roughly uniform across donors, and that assumption may not be true. In a later genetic analysis, fewer N-insertions in productive TCRs were reported among donors in an Asian-associated ancestry cluster than the approximately 710-donor mean. In an earlier analysis of approximately 590 of the donors, most TCR beta V segments appeared in productive rearrangements about 87% or about 30% of the time, broadly matching IMGT annotations. The classifier was reported to diagnose cytomegalovirus status with high specificity and sensitivity in both the original cohort and the validation cohort. Specific HLA alleles were associated with roughly 16,000 TCR beta sequences at a false discovery rate of 0.05 in a later analysis. The cohort was sequenced for TCR beta chains only, and without alpha or paired-chain data the features that could be detected were limited.

The cohort comprised some 730 healthy bone marrow donors. All cohort members were sampled while nominally healthy, although unrecorded immune exposures were likely present. The donor tested CMV seropositive and was one of the 289 seropositive cohort members. A peripheral blood sample was provided by each donor, and peripheral blood mononuclear cells were used for TCR beta sequencing. The Qiagen DNeasy Blood Extraction Kit was used to extract genomic DNA from the blood cell samples. Receptor amplification or capture employed the immunoSEQ multiplex PCR assay. The multiplex PCR relied on a mix of 60 forward primers for TCR Vbeta segments and 13 reverse primers for TCR Jbeta segments. A multiplex PCR assay on genomic DNA amplified the CDR3 region of rearranged TCR beta genes. The amplified TCR beta libraries were sequenced on the Illumina HiSeq System as 87-base-pair reads. The paper's processing steps were these. In a later analysis, roughly 80 million unique TCR beta chains were counted across the roughly 670 repertoires, and approximately 9.9 million of these chains were shared by at least two donors. A nearest-neighbor algorithm error-corrected the raw reads and collapsed the reads into unique sequences, merging closely related sequences to remove PCR and sequencing errors. To assign V, D and J gene segments, CDR3 sequences were aligned to IMGT reference sequences. Each retained sequence needed at least a six-nucleotide match to both a V gene segment and a J gene segment. Rearrangements were called productive when the CDR3 lacked stop codons and stayed in frame with V and J; all others were non-productive. CDR3 was defined by IMGT convention, running from the second conserved V-encoded cysteine to the conserved J-encoded phenylalanine. The earlier analysis of 500 to 600 of the donors excluded sequences that lacked an unambiguous match to a single V gene segment. In an earlier analysis of approximately 590 of the donors, V segments were called functional above 56.7% productive rearrangements and were called segregating when the between-donor standard deviation exceeded 5%. A statistical classification framework was built for diagnosing cytomegalovirus status from the catalog of TCR beta chain sequences. V and J gene assignment, in a later analysis, came from comparing TCR nucleotide sequences with IMGT/GENE-DB human TR gene sequences. The TCRdist pipeline was used in a later analysis to assign CDR3 sequences and most-parsimonious VDJ recombination scenarios. In a later analysis, each TCR beta chain was defined by its CDR3 amino acid sequence together with its V-gene family, and reads without a unique V-gene family were excluded. A later analysis removed several hundred highly shared, low-generation-probability nucleotide sequences to deal with suspected cross-contamination and a sequencing artifact. For each public chain, a later analysis derived a clonal expansion index from normalized ranks of inferred template counts within each repertoire. A later analysis computed generation probabilities with a VDJ recombination model fitted to out-of-frame rearrangements, and checked the results against IGoR. In a later analysis, hypergeometric tests were used to score TCR-TCR, TCR-HLA and TCR-CMV co-occurrence, with a repertoire-size bias correction applied to TCR pairs. False discovery rates were estimated in a later analysis by permuting HLA or CMV assignments 20 times. A later analysis grouped co-occurring TCRs with DBSCAN, adding TCRdist sequence similarity when clustering within HLA-allele-positive subsets. Repertoires with fewer than 30,000 or more than 120,000 public chains were left out of co-occurrence clustering, as were a handful of repertoires with anomalous nucleotide sharing. TCRdb took this table from immuneACCESS and kept in-frame rearrangements with V and J called. Such tables lack part of the clones; where checked against another copy, unresolved V genes explain under half of the gap, and the rest is unexplained. V and J calls and clone size follow that table, whereas D and trimming were derived from the DNA. Present in this sample are roughly 180,000 clones, about 80% of which were seen just once. The ten biggest clones cover about 2% of the sample.

Details on this clone: The specificity of this receptor is unknown. Base qualities are not provided; no much larger clone lies one nucleotide away.

V was cut back by 7 bases and J by 3 bases, leaving a gap of 15 bases between them. Based on the germline V gene, the CDR1 and CDR2 sequences are MNHEY and SVGAGI. Reading from cysteine to phenylalanine, the CDR3 counts 14 amino acids. The read is trimmed to its CDR3 DNA, 42 bases read in frame from base 1. Material: PBMCs. This TCR was recovered from a woman aged 18-29 years in good health and CMV-seropositive. This sequence uses TRBV6-5 and TRBJ1-2; TRBD1 is a possible D gene, resting on 5 matching bases. The CDR3 here reads CASNPGNVHYGYTF. The nucleotide sequence is given as TGTGCCAGCAACCCAGGGAATGTCCACTATGGCTACACCTTC.